This section outlines one T cell receptor beta chain sequence together with its context. The antigen is unknown. Stated treatment: roughly 20 received Ad26.COV2.S at low or high dose, single or two shots; several received placebo; per-sample allocation not given. Specimen acquisition occurred on day 63 following the initial vaccine or placebo injection. This specimen belongs to a study of Ad26.COV2.S vaccination and SARS-CoV-2 variants. Study results and caveats: Placebo recipients trailed vaccine recipients in spike-specific TCR breadth. Measures of TCR breadth and depth may have fallen short of total T cell responses.

Sequencing used immunoSEQ multiplex PCR; TCRdb keeps in-frame clones, though not all of them. Of 450,000 to 550,000 clones detected, 89% appear once; the ten largest clones hold 1.7%. The source of this sequence is a person between 18 and 60 years old who received the Ad26.COV2.S COVID-19 vaccine or a placebo. The sequenced sample was peripheral blood, obtained in a trial of Ad26.COV2.S vaccine versus placebo.

CDR3 in DNA: TGTGCCAGCAGGCTAGCGGGAGCAGGGGAGCAGTTCTTC. Its translation is CASRLAGAGEQFF. The chain carries TRBV27 and TRBJ2-1, with TRBD2 matching 10 bases. The J segment lost 10 bases and the V segment lost 6 bases, leaving 6 bases of the junction unmatched. The CDR3 has 13 amino acids. The germline V gene encodes CDR1 MNHEY and CDR2 SMNVEV (reference sequence).